Given below is one TCR beta chain in context. Authors' methods: Nucleated cell number was recorded as an estimate derived from reference gene primer amplification. Assay used: immunoSEQ multiplex PCR; TCRdb lists only in-frame clones, some missing. From that table come the V and J calls and clone size; the DNA was used to work out D and trimming. The sample shows 250,000 to 300,000 clones, 89% of them seen only once. The record originates from a study of blood T cell repertoires in COVID-19. About the research overall: The United States, Italy and Spain were the sources of the acute and convalescent COVID-19 samples. T cells, B-cell-depleted T cells, or PBMCs provided the cDNA or gDNA that served as material.

The CDR3 is 19 residues long. The receptor was derived from a woman in her thirties or forties who had recovered from COVID-19. Specimen: peripheral blood. The chain couples TRBV21-1 to TRBJ2-1; the table names TRBD1, a call not compared with the DNA. TRBV21-1 is assigned pseudogene status. The CDR3 region has the DNA TGTGCCAGCAGCAAAGGATTTACCCTCCGGGACAGGGTAAGCAATGAGCAGTTCTTC. Protein product: CASSKGFTLRDRVSNEQFF.